This is a list of T cell receptor beta chains from one sample in a study of beta chain features in type 1 diabetes. TCRdb's table, derived via immunoSEQ multiplex PCR, lists solely in-frame clones and lacks some. In the table there are 130,000 or so clones, around 8.8% of which are singletons. Sequenced material: central memory CD4+ T cells from blood. All receptors derive from a man aged 25-45 years with type 1 diabetes. Both conserved end residues are part of each CDR3. The D gene is left open where the match is weak. Size is omitted from some rows. Given values are once, few, many or a class for expanded clones.

V	size	D	CDR3
TRBV13	.	.	CASSLGQYEQYF
TRBV29-1	few	TRBD1	CSGKQGISTDTQYF
TRBV2	few	.	CASMADSGAGELFF
TRBV7-9	few	.	CASSQQGLYYGYTF
TRBV30	.	.	CVSEAHSPLHF
TRBV28	.	TRBD1	CASTTGMARAFF
TRBV20-1	.	.	CSAATSREQFF
TRBV29-1	.	TRBD1	CSTEIRDRARIRINEQFF
TRBV16	.	.	CASSQLFDSPLHF
TRBV2	.	TRBD2	CASRLAGGIAGELFF
TRBV7-9	.	TRBD1	CASSLRDRRDEQYF
TRBV18	.	.	CASSLSGVDQPQHF
TRBV7-2	few	TRBD1	CASSSQPGQGGNEQFF
TRBV9	.	.	CASSAGISGANVLTF
TRBV2	few	.	CASSESRETGELFF
TRBV30	few	.	CAWKEGASSGANVLTF
TRBV10-2	.	TRBD2	CASRRTSGSYNEQFF
TRBV7-7	few	TRBD1	CASSSTGVTGELFF
TRBV7-3	.	.	CASSPQGGGELFF
TRBV5-4	.	TRBD1	CASSSGQPNSGANVLTF
TRBV5-1	.	TRBD2	CASSLRGLAGGRHNEQFF
TRBV9	few	.	CASSATHGGETQYF
TRBV5-4	.	.	CASSLAPGENIQYF
TRBV7-3	.	TRBD1	CASSPTGRNSPLHF
TRBV2	few	.	CASNGQSYNEQFF
TRBV29-1	few	.	CSVPLWGDDTEAFF
TRBV10-3	few	.	CAIRGVGETQYF
TRBV16	many	TRBD1	CACGQGGAKNIQYF
TRBV11-2	.	.	CASSPVTGVRDEQYF
TRBV6-6	.	.	CASSYSYTARNTEAFF
TRBV5-1	.	.	CASSLGSAEDTQYF
TRBV7-2	few	TRBD2	CASSQTSGSYEQYF
TRBV30	.	TRBD2	CAWSVLLAGGDTQYF
TRBV28	.	TRBD1	CASRETGLSDTQYF
TRBV7-2	many	TRBD2	CASSQRGDTQYF
TRBV5-1	few	.	CASSLGQEPNYGYTF
TRBV6-5	.	TRBD2	CASSVGLAGVWQFF
TRBV7-2	.	.	CASSLGLGKTQYF
TRBV10-3	few	.	CAISLKAGDNSPLHF
TRBV27	few	TRBD2	CASSLTSAQRAQYF